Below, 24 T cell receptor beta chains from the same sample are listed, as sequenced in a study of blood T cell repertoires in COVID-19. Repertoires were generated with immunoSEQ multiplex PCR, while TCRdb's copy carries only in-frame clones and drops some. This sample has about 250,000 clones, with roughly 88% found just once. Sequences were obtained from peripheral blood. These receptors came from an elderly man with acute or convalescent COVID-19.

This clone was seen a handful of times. The CDR3 DNA reads as TGTGCCAGCAGCTGGAAGGGGGACAGGGGACTCACAGATACGCAGTATTTT. Translating gives CASSWKGDRGLTDTQYF. The chain employs TRBV5-6 and TRBJ2-3; TRBD1 matches 10 bases. The germline CDR1 and CDR2 sequences are SGHDT and YYEEEE. The CDR3 is made up of 17 amino acids. The V segment lost 3 bases and the J segment 2 bases; nucleotides outside the gene matches: 9.

CDR3 sequence: CASSSTRDSGNTIYF. In DNA, the CDR3 is TGTGCCAGCTCGTCGACCCGGGACTCTGGAAACACCATATATTTT. This rearrangement joins TRBV18 to TRBJ1-3; D is ambiguous. V was shortened by 6 bases and J by 0 bases, with 12 bases between the two germline ends. The CDR3 is 15 residues long. Germline V CDR1 and CDR2: KGHSH, LQKENI.

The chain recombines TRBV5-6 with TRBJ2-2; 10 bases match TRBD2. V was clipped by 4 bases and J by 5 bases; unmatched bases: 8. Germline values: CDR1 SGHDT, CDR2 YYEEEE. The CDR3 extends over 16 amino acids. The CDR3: CASSIGEREGTGELFF. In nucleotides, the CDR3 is TGTGCCAGCAGCATTGGGGAGCGGGAGGGGACCGGGGAGCTGTTTTTT.

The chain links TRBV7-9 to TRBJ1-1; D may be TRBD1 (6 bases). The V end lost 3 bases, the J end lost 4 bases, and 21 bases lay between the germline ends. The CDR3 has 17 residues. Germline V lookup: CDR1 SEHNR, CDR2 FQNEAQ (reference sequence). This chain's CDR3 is CASSFDEGGLWATEAFF. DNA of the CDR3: TGTGCCAGCAGCTTTGACGAAGGGGGTCTTTGGGCCACTGAAGCTTTCTTT.

This CDR3 reads CASSPPASAAYEQYF. In nucleotides, the CDR3 is TGTGCCAGCTCACCACCGGCTAGCGCGGCCTACGAGCAGTACTTC. The chain uses TRBV18 and TRBJ2-7; tentative D call: TRBD2 (6 bases). Per the germline V gene, CDR1 is KGHSH and CDR2 is LQKENI. This CDR3 has 15 amino acids. Trimming cost V 0 bases and J 2 bases, with 11 bases left between them. The variable domain in full, completed from reference TRBV18 and TRBJ2-7, reads NAGVMQNPRHLVRRRGQEARLRCSPMKGHSHVYWYRQLPEEGLKFMVYLQKENIIDESGMPKERFSAEFPKEGPSILRIQQVVRGDSAAYFCASSPPASAAYEQYFGPGTRLTVT.

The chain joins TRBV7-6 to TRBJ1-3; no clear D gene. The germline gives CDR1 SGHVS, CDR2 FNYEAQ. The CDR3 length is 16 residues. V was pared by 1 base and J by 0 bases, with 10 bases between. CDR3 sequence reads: CASSLGAGISGNTIYF. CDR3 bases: TGTGCCAGCAGCTTAGGGGCCGGCATCTCTGGAAACACCATATATTTT.

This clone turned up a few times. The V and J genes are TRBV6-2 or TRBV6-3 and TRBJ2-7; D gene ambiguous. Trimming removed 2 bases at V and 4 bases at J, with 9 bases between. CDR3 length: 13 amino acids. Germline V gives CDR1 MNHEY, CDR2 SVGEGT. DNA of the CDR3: TGTGCCAGCAGTTACCAGCAGGATTACGAGCAGTACTTC. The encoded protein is CASSYQQDYEQYF.

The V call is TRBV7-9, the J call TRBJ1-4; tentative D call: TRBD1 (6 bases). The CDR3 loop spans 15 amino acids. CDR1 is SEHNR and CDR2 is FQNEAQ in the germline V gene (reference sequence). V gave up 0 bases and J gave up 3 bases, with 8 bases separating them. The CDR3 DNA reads TGTGCCAGCAGCTTAGCGGCAGGGGCTAATGAAAAACTGTTTTTT. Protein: CASSLAAGANEKLFF.

The CDR3 nucleotides read TGTGCCAGCAGCTTGGCCAGTCCCCCCTACGAGCAGTACTTC. Encoded protein: CASSLASPPYEQYF. The chain links TRBV5-4 to TRBJ2-7; D uncertain. In germline, CDR1 is SGHNT, CDR2 YYREEE (reference sequence). The ends were cut back, 0 bases at V and 2 bases at J, with 9 bases in the middle. The CDR3 has 14 amino acids.

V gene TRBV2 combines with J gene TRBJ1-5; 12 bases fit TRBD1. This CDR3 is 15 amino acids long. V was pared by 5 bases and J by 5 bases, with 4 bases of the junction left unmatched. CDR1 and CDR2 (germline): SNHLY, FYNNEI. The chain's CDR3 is CASSRGQGAHQPQHF. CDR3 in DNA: TGTGCCAGCAGTAGGGGACAGGGGGCACATCAGCCCCAGCATTTT.

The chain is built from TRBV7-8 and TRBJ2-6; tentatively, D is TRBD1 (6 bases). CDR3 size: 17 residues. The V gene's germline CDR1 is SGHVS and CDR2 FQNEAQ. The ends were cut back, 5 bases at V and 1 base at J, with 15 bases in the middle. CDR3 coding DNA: TGTGCCAGCAGCGTTTACGACAGGTTGTCTGGGGCCAACGTCCTGACTTTC. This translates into CASSVYDRLSGANVLTF.

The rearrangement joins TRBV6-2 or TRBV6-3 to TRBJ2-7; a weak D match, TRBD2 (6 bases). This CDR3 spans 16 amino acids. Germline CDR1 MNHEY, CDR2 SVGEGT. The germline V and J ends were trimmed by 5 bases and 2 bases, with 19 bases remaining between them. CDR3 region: CASSSGGTAGTYEQYF. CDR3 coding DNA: TGTGCCAGCAGTAGTGGAGGGACGGCAGGCACCTACGAGCAGTACTTC.

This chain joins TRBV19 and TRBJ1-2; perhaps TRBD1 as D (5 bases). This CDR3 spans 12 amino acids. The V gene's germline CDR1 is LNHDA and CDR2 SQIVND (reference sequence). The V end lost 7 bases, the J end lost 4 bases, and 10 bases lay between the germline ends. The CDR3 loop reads CASTLGGYGYTF. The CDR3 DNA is TGTGCCAGTACCCTCGGGGGCTATGGCTACACCTTC. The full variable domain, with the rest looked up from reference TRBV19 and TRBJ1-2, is DGGITQSPKYLFRKEGQNVTLSCEQNLNHDAMYWYRQDPGQGLRLIYYSQIVNDFQKGDIAEGYSVSREKKESFPLTVTSAQKNPTAFYLCASTLGGYGYTFGSGTRLTVV.

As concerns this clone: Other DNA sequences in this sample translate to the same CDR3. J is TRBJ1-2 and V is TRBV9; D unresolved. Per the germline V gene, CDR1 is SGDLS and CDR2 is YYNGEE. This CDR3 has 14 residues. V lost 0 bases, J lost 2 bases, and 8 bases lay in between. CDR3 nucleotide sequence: TGTGCCAGCAGCGTAGTAGGCGGCAACTATGGCTACACCTTC. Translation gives CASSVVGGNYGYTF. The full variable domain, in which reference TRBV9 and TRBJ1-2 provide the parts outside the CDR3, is DSGVTQTPKHLITATGQRVTLRCSPRSGDLSVYWYQQSLDQGLQFLIQYYNGEERAKGNILERFSAQQFPDLHSELNLSSLELGDSALYFCASSVVGGNYGYTFGSGTRLTVV.

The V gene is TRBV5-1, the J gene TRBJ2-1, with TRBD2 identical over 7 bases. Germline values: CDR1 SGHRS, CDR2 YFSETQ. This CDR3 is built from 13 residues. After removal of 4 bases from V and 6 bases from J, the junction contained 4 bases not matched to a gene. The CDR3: CASSPGTINEQFF. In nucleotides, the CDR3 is TGCGCCAGCAGCCCCGGGACTATCAATGAGCAGTTCTTC.

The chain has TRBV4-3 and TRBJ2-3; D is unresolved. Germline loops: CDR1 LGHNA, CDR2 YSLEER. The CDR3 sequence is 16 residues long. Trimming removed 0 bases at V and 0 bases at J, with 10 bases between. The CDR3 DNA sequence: TGCGCCAGCAGCCAAGATTCCTGGGCTAGCACAGATACGCAGTATTTT. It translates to CASSQDSWASTDTQYF.

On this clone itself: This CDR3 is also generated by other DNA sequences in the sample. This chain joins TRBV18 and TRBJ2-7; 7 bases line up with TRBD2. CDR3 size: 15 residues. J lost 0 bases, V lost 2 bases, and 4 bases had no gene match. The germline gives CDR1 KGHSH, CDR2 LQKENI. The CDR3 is CASSPVAGSSYEQYF. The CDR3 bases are TGTGCCAGCTCACCAGTAGCGGGTTCCTCCTACGAGCAGTACTTC.

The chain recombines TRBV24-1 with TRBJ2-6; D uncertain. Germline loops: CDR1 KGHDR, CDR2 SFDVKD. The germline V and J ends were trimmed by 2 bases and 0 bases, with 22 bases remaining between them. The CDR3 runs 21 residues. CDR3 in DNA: TGTGCCACCAGTGATTCCCCCGGAGCCCAAGTAAGAAGCTCTGGGGCCAACGTCCTGACTTTC. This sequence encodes CATSDSPGAQVRSSGANVLTF.

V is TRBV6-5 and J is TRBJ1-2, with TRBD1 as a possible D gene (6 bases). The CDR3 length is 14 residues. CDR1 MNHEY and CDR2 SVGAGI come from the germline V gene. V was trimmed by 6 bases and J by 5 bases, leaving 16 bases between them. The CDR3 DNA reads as TGTGCCAGCAGACGGACAGCGCCGGAGTATGGCTACACCTTC. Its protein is CASRRTAPEYGYTF.

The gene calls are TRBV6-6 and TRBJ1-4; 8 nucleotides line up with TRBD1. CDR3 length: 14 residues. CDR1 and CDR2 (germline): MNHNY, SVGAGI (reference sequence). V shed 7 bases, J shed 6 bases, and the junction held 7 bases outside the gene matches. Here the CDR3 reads CASIAGGEYEKLFF. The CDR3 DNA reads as TGTGCCAGCATCGCAGGGGGCGAGTATGAAAAACTGTTTTTT.

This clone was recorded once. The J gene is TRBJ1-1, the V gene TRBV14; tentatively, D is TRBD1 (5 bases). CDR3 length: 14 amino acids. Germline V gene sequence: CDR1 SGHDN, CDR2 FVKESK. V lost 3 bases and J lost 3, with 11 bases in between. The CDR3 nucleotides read TGTGCCAGCAGCCAGCAGGGTGGGTACACTGAAGCTTTCTTT. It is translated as CASSQQGGYTEAFF.

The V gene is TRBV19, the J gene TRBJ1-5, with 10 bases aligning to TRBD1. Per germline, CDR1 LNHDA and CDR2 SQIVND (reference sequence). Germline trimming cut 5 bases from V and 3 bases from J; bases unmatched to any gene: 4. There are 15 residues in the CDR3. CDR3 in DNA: TGTGCCAGTAGTCGACAGGGGGCGATCAATCAGCCCCAGCATTTT. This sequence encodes CASSRQGAINQPQHF.

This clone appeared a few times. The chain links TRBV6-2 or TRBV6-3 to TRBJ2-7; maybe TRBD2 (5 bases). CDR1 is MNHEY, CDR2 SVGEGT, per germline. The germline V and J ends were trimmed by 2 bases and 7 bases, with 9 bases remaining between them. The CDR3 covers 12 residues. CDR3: CASSYMGAEQYF. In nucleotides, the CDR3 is TGTGCCAGCAGTTACATGGGAGCTGAGCAGTACTTC.

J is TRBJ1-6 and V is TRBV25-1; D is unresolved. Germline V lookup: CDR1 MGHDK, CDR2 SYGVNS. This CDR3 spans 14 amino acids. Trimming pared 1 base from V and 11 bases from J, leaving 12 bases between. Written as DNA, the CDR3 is TGTGCCAGCAGTGAATCCCATTCCAGCGCACCCCTCCACTTT. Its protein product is CASSESHSSAPLHF.